The 9 T cell receptor beta chains presented below share a single source sample, sequenced in a study of blood T cells in healthy people across ages (dated by TCRdb to 2013 to 2016). Library method: 5' RACE. A second PCR of about 6 to 11 cycles was run with a J-beta primer mix and a sample-barcoded 5' primer. TCRdb ran its own pipeline on the public reads, namely fastp trimming at Q25 and MiXCR clone calling, and kept in-frame beta chains. Under each unique CDR3 protein, matching rows form one entry showing the most common genes and DNA. In this sample the table shows around 1,800,000 distinct CDR3 sequences, about 39% of which occur a single time. Around 23% of the sample lies in the top ten. Sequencing input: blood. The receptors here all came from a human donor in good health.

V usage is TRBV12-3 or TRBV12-4 and J usage is TRBJ2-7; TRBD2 aligns across 8 bases. The ends lost 7 bases at V and 3 bases at J; junction bases unmatched: 5. The CDR3 consists of 13 residues. The CDR3 is CASIPGGNYEQYF. The CDR3 DNA sequence: TGTGCCAGCATTCCGGGAGGGAACTACGAGCAGTACTTC.

The V gene is TRBV6-1, the J gene TRBJ2-1, with D possibly matching TRBD1 (6 bases). Per germline, CDR1 MNHNS and CDR2 SASEGT. The V end lost 8 bases, the J end lost 0 bases, and 11 bases lay between the germline ends. The CDR3 loop spans 14 amino acids. The CDR3 sequence is CASLGASSYNEQFF. In DNA, the CDR3 is TGTGCCAGCTTGGGGGCCAGCTCCTACAATGAGCAGTTCTTC.

V is TRBV3-1 and J is TRBJ1-6, with 8 bases fitting TRBD1. Germline-derived CDR1 and CDR2 are LGHDT and YNNKEL (reference sequence). The CDR3 loop spans 16 amino acids. Germline trimming cut 1 base from V and 13 bases from J; bases unmatched to any gene: 12. The DNA for the CDR3 is TGTGCCAGCAGCCAAGGGGAAGGGACAGGTAGATCGCCCCTCCACTTT. Amino acid sequence: CASSQGEGTGRSPLHF.

The chain uses TRBV11-3 and TRBJ1-5, with a possible D match to TRBD1 (5 bases). The CDR3 runs 13 residues. CDR1 and CDR2 (germline): SGHNT, YENEEA. Trimming removed 0 bases at V and 6 bases at J, with 6 bases between. This chain's CDR3 is CASSLDGTQPQHF. DNA for the CDR3: TGTGCCAGCAGCTTAGATGGGACTCAGCCCCAGCATTTT. Full variable domain (rest looked up from reference TRBV11-3 and TRBJ1-5): EAGVVQSPRYKIIEKKQPVAFWCNPISGHNTLYWYLQNLGQGPELLIRYENEEAVDDSQLPKDRFSAERLKGVDSTLKIQPAELGDSAVYLCASSLDGTQPQHFGDGTRLSIL.

In its sample, this clonotype was seen a few times. This chain joins TRBV24-1 and TRBJ1-5; D unresolved. The germline CDR1 and CDR2 sequences are KGHDR and SFDVKD. This CDR3 spans 12 amino acids. The V gene lost 4 bases and the J gene lost 9 bases, with 9 bases spanning the gap. The CDR3 nucleotides are TGTGCCACCAGTGACCCTTCGGGGCCCCAGCATTTT. This codes for CATSDPSGPQHF.

This clonotype appeared once. The chain recombines TRBV11-3 with TRBJ2-1, with 8 bases identical to TRBD2. The CDR3 has 19 amino acids. In germline, CDR1 is SGHNT, CDR2 YENEEA. Trimming at V came to 5 bases and at J to 3 bases, leaving 18 bases not matched to a gene. The CDR3 region has the DNA TGTGCCAGCAGCATCCCCGGGGGGGGGGCAAAAGGGTACTACAATGAGCAGTTCTTC. It yields the protein CASSIPGGGAKGYYNEQFF.

The chain couples TRBV6-5 to TRBJ1-4; D uncertain. Germline V gene sequence: CDR1 MNHEY, CDR2 SVGAGI. V gave up 0 bases and J gave up 3 bases, with 8 bases separating them. This CDR3 comprises 15 residues. The CDR3 loop reads CASSYSVLSNEKLFF. The DNA of the CDR3 is TGTGCCAGCAGTTACTCGGTTCTCTCTAATGAAAAACTGTTTTTT.

The gene calls are TRBV13 and TRBJ2-7; TRBD2 is a possible D gene (5 bases). The tail of the sequence fits TRBJ2-5 better, so the J call may be wrong. Germline assignment: CDR1 PRHDT and CDR2 FYEKMQ (reference sequence). The length of the CDR3 is 14 residues. The CDR3 DNA sequence: TGTGCCAGCAGCTTAAGGATGGAGGTGGAGACCCAGTACTTC. It codes for CASSLRMEVETQYF.

This clonotype has just a few counts. The chain employs TRBV5-1 and TRBJ2-3, with TRBD2 matching 8 bases. Germline assignment: CDR1 SGHRS and CDR2 YFSETQ. The V segment lost 6 bases and the J segment 2 bases; nucleotides outside the gene matches: 8. CDR3 length equals 15 residues. CDR3 sequence reads: CASNRGLANTDTQYF. CDR3 sequence (DNA): TGCGCCAGCAACCGTGGACTAGCCAACACAGATACGCAGTATTTT.